This T cell receptor beta chain comes out of a study of T cells in Graves' hyperthyroidism and ophthalmopathy. The wider study: Initial diagnosis, before any treatment, was when peripheral blood was collected.

There are many counts of this clonotype. RNA transcripts served as the template for amplifying TCR beta CDR3 regions. Carried out on the TCR CDR3, a first-round RT-PCR used the HTBI primer set. TCRdb itself ran the multiplex PCR reads through MiXCR, one entry per CDR3 protein. Of around 570,000 distinct CDR3 sequences in the sample, just under 20% were seen once. Diagnosis rested on symptoms, serum thyroxine and TRAb, thyroid ultrasound, and orbital computed tomography. Extraction of PBMCs used 7.5 to 10 ml of fresh peripheral blood. CDR1 is MNHNS and CDR2 is SASEGT in the germline V gene. Trimming at V came to 7 bases and at J to 4 bases, leaving 7 bases not matched to a gene. The CDR3 spans 14 residues.

The sequenced sample was blood. The receptor comes from a man aged 35-49 years with Graves' ophthalmopathy. The genes are TRBV6-1 and TRBJ1-2; TRBD1 aligns across 9 bases. The CDR3 loop reads CASKFGQGSYGYTF. The CDR3 DNA sequence: TGTGCCAGCAAGTTCGGACAGGGGTCCTATGGCTACACCTTC.